Following are 27 T cell receptor beta chains from one sample sequenced in a study of cytomegalovirus exposure and HLA in healthy donors. The PCR employed 60 Vbeta primers together with 13 Jbeta primers. The table came from immunoSEQ multiplex PCR; TCRdb's copy has only in-frame clones and leaves some out. The repertoire consists of tens of thousands of clones, with more than 70% occurring once and the leading ten covering roughly a tenth. The sequencing sample was made of PBMCs. These receptors were obtained from a man aged 40-50 years in good health and CMV-seronegative.

The CDR3 coding sequence is TGTGCCAGTAGTATACAGACTAGCGGGTCCAATGAGCAGTTCTTC. This encodes CASSIQTSGSNEQFF. The chain combines TRBV19 with TRBJ2-1, with 10 bases that match TRBD2. With 2 bases clipped from V and 6 bases from J, the junction kept 4 bases outside the gene matches. Germline values: CDR1 LNHDA, CDR2 SQIVND (reference sequence). The CDR3 extends over 15 amino acids.

The chain combines TRBV9 with TRBJ2-1, with D tentatively TRBD2 (5 bases). The V and J ends lost 3 bases and 9 bases respectively, with 13 bases between them. In germline, CDR1 is SGDLS, CDR2 YYNGEE. CDR3 length: 13 amino acids. Here the CDR3 reads CASSEVDSGEQFF. The CDR3 nucleotides read TGTGCCAGCAGCGAGGTGGACTCCGGTGAGCAGTTCTTC.

This chain uses TRBV4-1 with TRBJ2-5, with a tentative D call TRBD2 (5 bases). The CDR3 totals 17 residues. V gave up 0 bases and J gave up 0 bases, with 14 bases separating them. The germline V gene encodes CDR1 MGHRA and CDR2 YSYEKL. The CDR3 nucleotides read TGCGCCAGCAGCCAAGAACGGGGTCCGCGAGACCAAGAGACCCAGTACTTC. Residues: CASSQERGPRDQETQYF.

Here the CDR3 reads CASSSGTGITDTQYF. The CDR3 DNA reads TGTGCCAGCAGCTCCGGGACAGGGATCACAGATACGCAGTATTTT. The chain couples TRBV27 to TRBJ2-3, with 9 bases fitting TRBD1. The V gene's germline CDR1 is MNHEY and CDR2 SMNVEV (reference sequence). This CDR3 is 15 amino acids long. After removal of 6 bases from V and 2 bases from J, the junction contained 6 bases not matched to a gene.

This clone is a singleton in its sample. The CDR3, as DNA: TGTGCCAGTAGTGGGACAGGGGACCCCTATCAGCCCCAGCATTTT. The encoded protein is CASSGTGDPYQPQHF. The chain recombines TRBV19 with TRBJ1-5; TRBD1 matches 10 bases. With V trimmed by 5 bases and J by 5 bases, 6 bases remained unmatched. In germline, CDR1 is LNHDA, CDR2 SQIVND (reference sequence). This CDR3 region has 15 residues.

The rearrangement joins TRBV27 to TRBJ2-5, with 8 bases lining up with TRBD2. The J call could be wrong; TRBJ2-7 is a better fit for the DNA end. The CDR3 has 14 amino acids. Germline CDR1 reads MNHEY; CDR2 reads SMNVEV (reference sequence). CDR3 in DNA: TGTGCCAGCACCCGGGGTGCGGGGGGCCACGAGCAGTACTTC. Translation gives CASTRGAGGHEQYF.

This clone was picked up a small number of times. The V and J genes are TRBV5-1 and TRBJ1-1; 11 bases match TRBD1. Germline V gives CDR1 SGHRS, CDR2 YFSETQ. With 4 bases clipped from V and 0 bases from J, the junction kept 5 bases outside the gene matches. The CDR3 is 16 amino acids. The CDR3, as DNA: TGCGCCAGCAGCCGGACAGGGGGCACAGTGAACACTGAAGCTTTCTTT. This translates into CASSRTGGTVNTEAFF.

This sequence joins TRBV10-1 and TRBJ2-1, with D possibly TRBD2 on 6 matching bases. V was clipped by 6 bases and J by 0 bases, with 9 bases between them. Germline CDR1 reads WNHNN; CDR2 reads SYGVQD (reference sequence). This CDR3 comprises 14 residues. The chain's CDR3 is CASSAGGSYNEQFF. As DNA, the CDR3 is TGCGCCAGCAGCGCCGGGGGCTCCTACAATGAGCAGTTCTTC.

Worth noting for this clone: Compared with germline, one end of the junction differs, possibly owing to a read error. The chain couples TRBV9 to TRBJ2-1, with 8 bases aligning to TRBD1. CDR1 and CDR2 from the germline V gene are SGDLS and YYNGEE. The CDR3 loop spans 15 amino acids. CDR3: CASSRQGSSYNAQFF. In nucleotides, the CDR3 is TGTGCCAGCAGCCGACAGGGGAGCTCCTACAATGCGCAGTTCTTC.

CDR3: CASSSGTSGTNEQFF. The DNA of the CDR3 is TGTGCCAGCAGCAGCGGGACTAGCGGGACCAATGAGCAGTTCTTC. V usage is TRBV28 and J usage is TRBJ2-1; 13 bases are a match to TRBD2. The CDR3 totals 15 residues. V gave up 6 bases and J gave up 6 bases; unmatched junction bases: 5. CDR1 MDHEN and CDR2 SYDVKM come from the germline V gene.

About this clone: Just one base apart from a much larger clone, this may be a read error. The J gene is TRBJ1-2, the V gene TRBV9; unclear D gene. Germline V gene lookup returns CDR1 SGDLS and CDR2 YYNGEE. This CDR3 has 11 amino acids. V was cut by 5 bases and J by 3 bases, with 5 bases left in between. CDR3 in DNA: TGTGCCAGCAGTCTAGACTATGGCTACACCTTC. Residues: CASSLDYGYTF.

The chain uses TRBV6-6 and TRBJ1-4, with a possible D match to TRBD1 (6 bases). Germline CDR1 MNHNY, CDR2 SVGAGI (reference sequence). The ends were cut back, 4 bases at V and 8 bases at J, with 14 bases in the middle. This CDR3 is built from 14 residues. In nucleotides, the CDR3 is TGTGCCAGCAGTTTCCCAGGGGAGCACGAAAAACTGTTTTTT. Translating gives CASSFPGEHEKLFF.

The V and J genes are TRBV5-1 and TRBJ2-7; 8 bases line up with TRBD1. The trim removed 5 bases at V and 5 bases at J, leaving 12 bases unmatched. Germline-derived CDR1 and CDR2 are SGHRS and YFSETQ. The CDR3 loop spans 15 amino acids. The chain's CDR3 is CASRVMPGTGNEQYF. CDR3 bases: TGCGCCAGCAGGGTCATGCCCGGGACAGGCAACGAGCAGTACTTC.

The V gene is TRBV11-2, the J gene TRBJ2-1; D call uncertain. Germline V gives CDR1 SGHAT, CDR2 FQNNGV. Trimming pared 4 bases from V and 9 bases from J, leaving 13 bases between. This CDR3 is 13 amino acids long. The CDR3 region has the DNA TGTGCCAGCAGCTCCCTTGAGGTGGTTGAGCAGTTCTTC. This codes for CASSSLEVVEQFF.

The chain is built from TRBV7-9 and TRBJ2-2; TRBD1 is a possible D gene (5 bases). Germline values: CDR1 SEHNR, CDR2 FQNEAQ (reference sequence). V lost 2 bases, J lost 1 base, and 17 bases lay in between. This CDR3 has 18 residues. The CDR3 nucleotides read TGTGCCAGCAGCTTAACCAGGGCTACAACGATGAACACCGGGGAGCTGTTTTTT. Its protein is CASSLTRATTMNTGELFF.

The chain employs TRBV7-2 and TRBJ2-7; the D is unclear. Germline V gene data show CDR1 as SGHTA and CDR2 as FQGNSA. The CDR3 runs to 13 residues. V gave up 3 bases and J gave up 2 bases, with 8 bases separating them. The CDR3 region has the DNA TGTGCCAGCAGCTTTGCCACTACCTACGAGCAGTACTTC. Its protein product is CASSFATTYEQYF.

The chain uses TRBV5-1 and TRBJ1-1, with D maybe TRBD1 (5 bases). V lost 5 bases, J lost 3 bases, and 11 bases lay in between. The V gene's germline CDR1 is SGHRS and CDR2 YFSETQ. CDR3 length: 13 residues. CDR3 DNA: TGCGCCAGCAGGGCCAGGGCGGACACTGAAGCTTTCTTT. The encoded protein is CASRARADTEAFF.

The chain is built from TRBV4-1 and TRBJ2-7; 8 nucleotides line up with TRBD1. Germline-derived CDR1 and CDR2 are MGHRA and YSYEKL. The CDR3 spans 16 residues. J was trimmed by 2 bases and V by 1 base; bases with no gene match: 7. This CDR3 reads CASSQVNQGAAYEQYF. CDR3 nucleotides: TGCGCCAGCAGCCAAGTAAACCAGGGGGCAGCCTACGAGCAGTACTTC.

This clone occurred a few times. The chain uses TRBV2 and TRBJ1-4, with unresolved D. The CDR3 spans 15 residues. The germline V gene encodes CDR1 SNHLY and CDR2 FYNNEI. The germline V and J ends were trimmed by 6 bases and 0 bases, with 11 bases remaining between them. The CDR3 protein is CASRAGSSTNEKLFF. The DNA of the CDR3 is TGTGCCAGCAGAGCCGGGAGCTCAACTAATGAAAAACTGTTTTTT.

This chain uses TRBV10-3 with TRBJ2-6; D is ambiguous. The germline gives CDR1 ENHRY, CDR2 SYGVKD. V was clipped by 6 bases and J by 0 bases, with 12 bases between them. The length of the CDR3 is 16 residues. The CDR3 region is CAISLLVASGANVLTF. The CDR3 nucleotides are TGTGCCATCAGCCTCCTAGTGGCCTCTGGGGCCAACGTCCTGACTTTC.

The gene calls are TRBV18 and TRBJ1-1; 8 bases agree with TRBD1. V was clipped by 4 bases and J by 5 bases; unmatched bases: 15. The CDR3 is 17 residues long. Germline CDR1 KGHSH, CDR2 LQKENI. CDR3 nucleotides: TGTGCCAGCTCACAATCCTCCAGGGGGCACTCGGGGACTGAAGCTTTCTTT. Translating gives CASSQSSRGHSGTEAFF.

The chain uses TRBV15 and TRBJ2-2; D is perhaps TRBD1 (6 bases). The germline gives CDR1 LNHNV, CDR2 YYDKDF (reference sequence). Trimming removed 0 bases from V and 4 bases from J, with 18 bases in between. The CDR3 has 18 amino acids. The CDR3 protein is CATSRDSLGGWVTGELFF. DNA for the CDR3: TGTGCCACCAGCAGAGATAGTCTAGGGGGTTGGGTCACCGGGGAGCTGTTTTTT.

J is TRBJ2-3 and V is TRBV19, with D unresolved. V was trimmed by 5 bases and J by 3 bases, leaving 6 bases between them. Germline V gene lookup returns CDR1 LNHDA and CDR2 SQIVND (reference sequence). The CDR3 is made up of 12 amino acids. CDR3 sequence: CASSPQTDTQYF. The CDR3 DNA follows: TGTGCCAGTAGTCCCCAGACAGATACGCAGTATTTT.

V gene TRBV5-8 combines with J gene TRBJ1-6, with D possibly TRBD1 on 6 matching bases. The CDR3 consists of 15 residues. The V end was cut by 4 bases, the J end by 5 bases, with 13 bases between. Germline CDR1 SGHTS, CDR2 YDEGEE. In nucleotides, the CDR3 is TGTGCCAGCAGCGACTGGACAGTAGATAATTCACCCCTCCACTTT. It encodes CASSDWTVDNSPLHF.

V and J are TRBV7-8 and TRBJ2-7; D is uncertain. V shed 0 bases and J shed 6 bases, with 6 bases lying between them. In germline, CDR1 is SGHVS, CDR2 FQNEAQ. There are 12 residues in the CDR3. CDR3 residues: CASSLAHGEQYF. CDR3 nucleotides: TGTGCCAGCAGCTTAGCGCACGGCGAGCAGTACTTC. Variable domain in full (rest from reference TRBV7-8 and TRBJ2-7): GAGVSQSPRYKVAKRGQDVALRCDPISGHVSLFWYQQALGQGPEFLTYFQNEAQLDKSGLPSDRFFAERPEGSVSTLKIQRTQQEDSAVYLCASSLAHGEQYFGPGTRLTVT.

The chain has TRBV2 and TRBJ1-2; D is unresolved. With 2 bases removed from V and 7 bases from J, the gap between germline ends came to 11 bases. From germline, CDR1 is SNHLY and CDR2 FYNNEI. The CDR3 loop spans 13 amino acids. CDR3 loop: CASSETGSRGYTF. DNA of the CDR3: TGTGCCAGCAGTGAAACGGGTAGCCGTGGCTACACCTTC.

The gene calls are TRBV7-3 and TRBJ2-3; the match to TRBD1 covers 7 bases. V was clipped by 6 bases and J by 4 bases; unmatched bases: 7. CDR3 length: 14 residues. Germline V gene lookup returns CDR1 SGHTA and CDR2 FQGTGA. The CDR3 spells CASSQDRVSDTQYF. As DNA, the CDR3 is TGTGCCAGCAGTCAAGACAGGGTTTCAGATACGCAGTATTTT. Based on the CDR3 plus reference TRBV7-3 and TRBJ2-3, the full variable domain is GAGVSQTPSNKVTEKGKYVELRCDPISGHTALYWYRQSLGQGPEFLIYFQGTGAADDSGLPNDRFFAVRPEGSVSTLKIQRTERGDSAVYLCASSQDRVSDTQYFGPGTRLTVL.